This note documents a single T cell receptor (beta chain) sequence. This sample stems from a study of blood T cell repertoires in COVID-19. The overall study: Material from acute and convalescent COVID-19 was sourced from the United States, Italy and Spain. The cDNA or gDNA used as material had been derived from T cells, B-cell-depleted T cells, or PBMCs.

The CDR3 spans 15 residues. Looked up from germline, CDR1 is SGHRS and CDR2 is YFSETQ. V dropped 4 bases and J dropped 2 bases, with 14 bases sitting between them. Authors' analysis steps: For nucleated cells, counts were estimated from reference gene primer amplification. Generated by immunoSEQ multiplex PCR, the TCRdb table keeps only in-frame clones and is missing some. Clonal size and the V and J genes are those of that table, whereas D and trimming came from the DNA. The table has 35,000 to 40,000 clones, 85% seen once. The chain joins TRBV5-1 to TRBJ2-3; D is perhaps TRBD1 (5 bases). This sequence was found in a human donor in a cohort sampled during active COVID-19. The sequenced sample was peripheral blood. The CDR3: CASSLDTGYTDTQYF. CDR3 coding DNA: TGCGCCAGCAGCCTGGACACAGGATACACAGATACGCAGTATTTT.